This T cell receptor beta chain stems from a study of blood T cell repertoires in COVID-19. Study as a whole: COVID-19 samples from acute and convalescent phases originated in the United States, Italy and Spain. Sources were T cells, B-cell-depleted T cells, or PBMCs; the material itself was cDNA or gDNA.

The germline V gene has CDR1 LGHDT and CDR2 YNNKEL (reference sequence). The CDR3 loop spans 15 amino acids. Between the trimmed V and J ends, which lost 6 bases and 5 bases, there was a span of 19 bases. Authors' methods: Estimation of nucleated cell counts relied on the amplification of reference gene primers. The table came from immunoSEQ multiplex PCR; TCRdb's copy has only in-frame clones and leaves some out. D and trimming come from the DNA, and the V and J calls and clone size come from that table. The sample yields 150,000 to 200,000 clones, about 85% seen once. The chain uses TRBV3-1 (or the pseudogene TRBV3-2) and TRBJ2-5; TRBD2 might be the D (6 bases). The source of this sequence is an elderly woman with acute or convalescent COVID-19. Sequenced material: peripheral blood. The CDR3 reads CASSPILGLMETQYF. The DNA of the CDR3 is TGTGCCAGCAGTCCAATCCTCGGACTAATGGAGACCCAGTACTTC.